The entry below gives a single TCR beta chain sequence along with its context. This clone has a single count. No antigen is known for it. No per-base quality is available; no much larger clone lies one base away. The sample belongs to a study of OX40 agonist ivuxolimab in advanced cancers. Some background on the complete study: Ivuxolimab, which targeted the costimulatory receptor OX40 (CD134), was an agonistic, fully human IgG2 monoclonal antibody. Intravenous ivuxolimab was administered to patients every 2 weeks at six dose levels: 0.01, 0.1, 0.3, 1.5, 3 and 10 mg/kg. Of the roughly 51 dose-escalation patients, hepatocellular carcinoma was present in approximately 20, melanoma in around 15, renal cell carcinoma in 9 and head and neck cancer in 9. The dose-escalation cohort was about 83% male with a mean age of around 64 years, ranging from roughly 23 to 90. Patients were allowed to have had prior anti-PD-1, anti-PD-L1 or anti-CTLA-4 therapy, and 30% to 40% of the dose-escalation patients had previously received checkpoint inhibitors. Partial responses occurred in three dose-escalation patients: two with cutaneous melanoma and one with hepatocellular carcinoma. The purpose of peripheral TCRbeta sequencing was to test whether ivuxolimab changed TCR sequence diversity and led to clonal T-cell expansion. The monotherapy dose-escalation portion (N = 52 patients) of the phase I ivuxolimab trial is reported in the paper. General conclusions and limits of the study: After ivuxolimab, expanded clones were on average more numerous among CD8+ T cells than among CD4+ T cells. Low levels of normalized T-cell clonal expansion were also shown by some nonresponding patients. Which antigens the clonally expanded peripheral T cells were specific for was not determined. In the 0.1-3.0 mg/kg groups, partial responders had among the lowest normalized peripheral clonal expansion, particularly in CD8+ T cells. At doses from 0.1 to 3.0 mg/kg, clonal expansion was seen in both CD4+ and CD8+ blood T cells between baseline and week 6.

Including cysteine and phenylalanine, the CDR3 has 15 amino acids. CDR3 DNA only is kept here, 45 bases in frame from base 1. CDR1 SNHLY and CDR2 FYNNEI are derived from the germline V gene. V trim: 7 bases; J trim: 4 bases; unmatched bases: 8. Patients with a history of autoimmune disease or receiving systemic immunosuppression were excluded from the trial. Peripheral blood for TCR sequencing was drawn from every dose cohort at baseline, at cycle 4 day 1 and at cycle 7 day 1. The samples were drawn from a first-in-human, open-label, multicenter phase I dose-escalation trial of ivuxolimab. Adults with locally advanced or metastatic melanoma, renal cell carcinoma, hepatocellular carcinoma or head and neck squamous cell carcinoma were enrolled in the trial. Before TCR sequencing, CD4+ and CD8+ T cells were separately sorted from peripheral blood. For sequencing of the TCRbeta CDR3 region, genomic DNA was extracted from the sorted cells. TCRbeta CDR3 regions were sequenced using the immunoSEQ Assay. TCRdb stores this immuneACCESS table with in-frame sequences only. Part of the clones is absent; in the studies checked, under half of the shortfall reflects unresolved V genes, and no reason is known for the rest. This sample is represented by 68,000 or so clones; about 89% of them were singletons. Of the sample, roughly 2% is held by the ten largest clones.

The sequences come from CD4+ or CD8+ T cells sorted from blood, collected in a trial of the OX40 agonist ivuxolimab. The sequence was obtained from an adult with an advanced solid tumor such as melanoma, head and neck, liver or kidney cancer. The rearranged chain carries TRBV2 and TRBJ2-2; TRBD2 aligns with 8 central bases. This receptor has the CDR3 CASMVRGGVTGELFF. The DNA sequence follows: TGTGCCAGCATGGTTCGGGGGGGCGTCACCGGGGAGCTGTTTTTT.